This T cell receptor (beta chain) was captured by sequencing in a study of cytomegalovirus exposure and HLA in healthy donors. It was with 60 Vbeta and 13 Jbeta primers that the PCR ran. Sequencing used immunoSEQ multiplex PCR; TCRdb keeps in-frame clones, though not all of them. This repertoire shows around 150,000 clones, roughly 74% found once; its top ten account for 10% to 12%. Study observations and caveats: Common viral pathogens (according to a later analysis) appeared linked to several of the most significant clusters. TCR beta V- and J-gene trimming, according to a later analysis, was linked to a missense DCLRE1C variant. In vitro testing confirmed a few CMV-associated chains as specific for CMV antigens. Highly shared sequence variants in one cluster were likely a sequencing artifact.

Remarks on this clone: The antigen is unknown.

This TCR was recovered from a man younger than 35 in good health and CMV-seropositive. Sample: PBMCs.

The chain's CDR3 is CASSVGEDTQYF. The CDR3 bases are TGTGCCAGCTCGGTTGGGGAGGATACGCAGTATTTT. The chain joins TRBV6-6 to TRBJ2-3; tentatively, D is TRBD2 (5 bases). The CDR3 is made up of 12 amino acids. V shed 8 bases and J shed 6 bases, with 12 bases lying between them. Germline CDR1 MNHNY, CDR2 SVGAGI (reference sequence).